This T cell receptor (beta chain) is from a study of CD8+ T cells in alopecia areata. Reverse transcription of extracted RNA yielded cDNA, which provided the sequencing template. The assay was immunoSEQ multiplex PCR, and TCRdb's table has in-frame clones only and misses some. This table has about 200,000 clones, about 61% appearing once. V was pared by 3 bases and J by 4 bases, with 1 base of the junction left unmatched. CDR1 is SGHRS and CDR2 is YFSETQ in the germline V gene. This CDR3 region has 12 residues. Points on this clone: Its antigen remains unknown.

The study, taken as a whole, reports: Clonality exceeded that of normal scalp in lesional scalp, most notably in alopecia totalis/universalis.

It was from PBMCs that CD4+ and CD8+ T cells were sorted. The chain uses TRBV5-1 and TRBJ2-7, with TRBD1 matching 7 bases. Sequenced sample: CD8+ T cells sorted from blood. The source is a human donor in good health. The CDR3 loop is CASSYRGYEQYF. The CDR3 region has the DNA TGCGCCAGCAGCTACAGGGGATACGAGCAGTACTTC.